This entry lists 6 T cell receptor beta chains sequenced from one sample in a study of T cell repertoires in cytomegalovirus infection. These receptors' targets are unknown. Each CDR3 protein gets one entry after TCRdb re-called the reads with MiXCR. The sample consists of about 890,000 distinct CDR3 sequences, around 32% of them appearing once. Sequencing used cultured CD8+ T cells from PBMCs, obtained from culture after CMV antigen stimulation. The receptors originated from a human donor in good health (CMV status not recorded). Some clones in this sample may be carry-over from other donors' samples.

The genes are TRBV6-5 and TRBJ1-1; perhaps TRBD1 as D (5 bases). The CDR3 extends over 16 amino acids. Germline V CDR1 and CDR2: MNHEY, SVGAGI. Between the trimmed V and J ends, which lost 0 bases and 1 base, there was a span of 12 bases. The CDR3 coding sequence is TGTGCCAGCAGTTACTCGACCTTAGGGACGAACACTGAAGCTTTCTTT. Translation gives CASSYSTLGTNTEAFF.

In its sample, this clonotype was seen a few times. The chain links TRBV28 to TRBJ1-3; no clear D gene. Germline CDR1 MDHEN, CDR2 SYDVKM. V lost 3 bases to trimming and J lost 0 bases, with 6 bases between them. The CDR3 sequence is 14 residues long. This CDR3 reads CASSFAVSGNTIYF. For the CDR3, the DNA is TGTGCCAGCAGTTTCGCGGTCTCTGGAAACACCATATATTTT.

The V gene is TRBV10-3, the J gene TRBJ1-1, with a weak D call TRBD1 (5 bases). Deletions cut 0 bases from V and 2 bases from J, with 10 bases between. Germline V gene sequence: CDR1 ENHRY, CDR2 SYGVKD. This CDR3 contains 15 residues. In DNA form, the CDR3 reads TGTGCCATCAGTGAGTCGGGGGGGATAAACACTGAAGCTTTCTTT. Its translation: CAISESGGINTEAFF.

The CDR3 reads CASSWQGNEKLFF. CDR3 in DNA: TGTGCCAGCAGTTGGCAGGGGAATGAAAAACTGTTTTTT. The chain employs TRBV27 and TRBJ1-4, with a weak D call TRBD1 (6 bases). Germline V lookup: CDR1 MNHEY, CDR2 SMNVEV (reference sequence). The CDR3 runs to 13 residues. Deletions cut 4 bases from V and 5 bases from J, with 8 bases between.

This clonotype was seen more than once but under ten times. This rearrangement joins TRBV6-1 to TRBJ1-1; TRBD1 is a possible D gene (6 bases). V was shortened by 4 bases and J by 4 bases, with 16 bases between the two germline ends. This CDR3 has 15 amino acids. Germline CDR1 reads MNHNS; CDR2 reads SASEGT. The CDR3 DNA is TGTGCCAGCAGTGTCATGGGGGGGCAGAGCACTGAAGCTTTCTTT. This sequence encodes CASSVMGGQSTEAFF.

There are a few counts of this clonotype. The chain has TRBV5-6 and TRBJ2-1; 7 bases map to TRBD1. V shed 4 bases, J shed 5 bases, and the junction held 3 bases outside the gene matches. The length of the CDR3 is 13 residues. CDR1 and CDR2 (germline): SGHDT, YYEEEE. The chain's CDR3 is CASSPDRNNEQFF. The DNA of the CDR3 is TGTGCCAGCAGCCCGGACAGGAACAATGAGCAGTTCTTC.